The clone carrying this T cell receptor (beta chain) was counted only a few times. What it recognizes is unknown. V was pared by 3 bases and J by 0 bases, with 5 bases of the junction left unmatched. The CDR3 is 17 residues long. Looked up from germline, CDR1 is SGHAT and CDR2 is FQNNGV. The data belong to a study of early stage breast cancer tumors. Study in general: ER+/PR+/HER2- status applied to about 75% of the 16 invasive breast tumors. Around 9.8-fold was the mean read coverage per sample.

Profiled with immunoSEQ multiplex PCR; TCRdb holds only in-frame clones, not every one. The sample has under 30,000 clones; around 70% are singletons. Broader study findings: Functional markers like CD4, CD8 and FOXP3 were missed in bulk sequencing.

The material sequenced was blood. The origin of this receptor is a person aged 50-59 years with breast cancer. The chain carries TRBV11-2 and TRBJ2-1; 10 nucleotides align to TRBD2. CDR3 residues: CASSFTIAGGSYNEQFF. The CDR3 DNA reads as TGTGCCAGCAGCTTCACCATAGCGGGAGGCTCCTACAATGAGCAGTTCTTC.